One sample yielded the 18 T cell receptor beta chains listed below, sequenced in a study of blood T cells in healthy people across ages (dated by TCRdb to the mid-2010s). Preparation of the library involved 5' RACE. TCRdb records Illumina HiSeq 2500 as the sequencer. A second roughly 7 to 12 cycle PCR used a sample-barcoded 5' primer and a J-beta primer mix. TCRdb reprocessing: public reads trimmed at Q25 with fastp, clones called with MiXCR, in-frame beta chains kept. Rows merge per CDR3 protein into single entries with the most common DNA and genes. The sample includes over 600,000 distinct CDR3 sequences, with more than 55% observed a single time. 25% to 30% of the sample comes from the top ten. Sequences were obtained from blood. The receptor source for this set is a man between 40 and 49 years old in good health.

The CDR3 DNA is TGCGCCAGCAGCTTGGCCATCGGACAGGGACAAGAGACCCAGTTCTTC. Translated: CASSLAIGQGQETQFF. The chain joins TRBV5-1 to TRBJ2-5; TRBD1 matches 8 bases. Near its end, the DNA agrees better with TRBJ2-1, so the J call may be wrong. CDR1 SGHRS and CDR2 YFSETQ come from the germline V gene. There are 16 residues in the CDR3.

The chain recombines TRBV24-1 with TRBJ2-1; the match to TRBD2 covers 7 bases. V lost 3 bases, J lost 4 bases, and 5 bases stayed unmatched. The CDR3 consists of 15 residues. Looked up from germline, CDR1 is KGHDR and CDR2 is SFDVKD. The CDR3 spells CATSDPAGEYNEQFF. DNA of the CDR3: TGTGCCACCAGTGATCCGGCGGGAGAGTACAATGAGCAGTTCTTC.

The chain is built from TRBV7-8 and TRBJ2-2; TRBD1 matches 7 bases. Germline CDR1 reads SGHVS; CDR2 reads FQNEAQ. Losses at the gene ends were 0 bases for V and 1 base for J; bases not matched to a gene: 5. This CDR3 spans 17 amino acids. The DNA of the CDR3 is TGTGCCAGCAGCTTAGCTGCCGGGACAGAGAACACCGGGGAGCTGTTTTTT. Translating gives CASSLAAGTENTGELFF. Together with reference TRBV7-8 and TRBJ2-2, the CDR3 gives the full variable domain: GAGVSQSPRYKVAKRGQDVALRCDPISGHVSLFWYQQALGQGPEFLTYFQNEAQLDKSGLPSDRFFAERPEGSVSTLKIQRTQQEDSAVYLCASSLAAGTENTGELFFGEGSRLTVL.

This clonotype came up a few times. CDR3 sequence reads: CASSDRTGGNIQYF. The CDR3 DNA follows: TGTGCCAGCAGTGACAGGACAGGAGGGAACATTCAGTACTTC. The chain uses TRBV25-1 and TRBJ2-4; TRBD1 is a possible D gene (7 bases). CDR1 is MGHDK and CDR2 is SYGVNS in the germline V gene. V lost 3 bases and J 7 bases, leaving 13 bases between the germline ends. The CDR3 covers 14 residues.

This chain joins TRBV4-3 and TRBJ2-5; 8 positions agree with TRBD2. V shed 1 base and J 12 bases; nucleotides not matched to a gene: 16. The length of the CDR3 is 16 residues. CDR1 and CDR2 from the germline V gene are LGHNA and YSLEER. CDR3 nucleotides: TGCGCCAGCAGCCAAGGATTGAGCGGGAGCCCGCTTATGGAGTACTTC. Protein product: CASSQGLSGSPLMEYF.

The chain combines TRBV3-1 with TRBJ1-1; D call uncertain. Between the trimmed V and J ends, which lost 4 bases and 3 bases, there was a span of 9 bases. The CDR3 contains 13 residues. CDR1 is LGHDT, CDR2 YNNKEL, per germline (reference sequence). The CDR3 sequence is CASSRFWDTEAFF. The CDR3, as DNA: TGTGCCAGCAGCCGGTTCTGGGACACTGAAGCTTTCTTT.

This clonotype was picked up one time. The chain employs TRBV7-8 and TRBJ2-3, with D possibly matching TRBD1 (5 bases). CDR1 and CDR2 (germline): SGHVS, FQNEAQ. The CDR3 extends over 16 amino acids. V was pared by 7 bases and J by 2 bases, with 19 bases between. CDR3 sequence reads: CASTQRGGDLTDTQYF. In nucleotides, the CDR3 is TGTGCCAGCACCCAAAGGGGCGGAGACCTCACAGATACGCAGTATTTT.

The table lists this clonotype with a few counts. This chain uses TRBV20-1 with TRBJ2-7; no definite D call. V was clipped by 3 bases and J by 4 bases, with 10 bases between them. The CDR3 is 12 residues long. From germline, CDR1 is DFQATT and CDR2 SNEGSKA (reference sequence). The CDR3 region is CSASRVFYEQYF. The CDR3 nucleotides are TGCAGTGCTAGCCGGGTCTTTTACGAGCAGTACTTC.

CDR3 sequence reads: CSVPTQNQETQYF. Written as DNA, the CDR3 is TGCAGCGTCCCTACACAAAACCAAGAGACCCAGTACTTC. The chain carries TRBV29-1 and TRBJ2-5, with no clear D. The CDR3 consists of 13 residues. Germline V CDR1 and CDR2: SQVTM, ANQGSEA. V was clipped by 6 bases and J by 0 bases, with 11 bases between them.

This clonotype was counted a few times. V and J are TRBV12-3 or TRBV12-4 and TRBJ1-2; D gene ambiguous. V shed 3 bases and J shed 4 bases, with 12 bases lying between them. The CDR3 runs 14 residues. CDR3 loop: CASSFRQNSYGYTF. CDR3 DNA sequence: TGTGCCAGCAGTTTTAGGCAGAATTCCTATGGCTACACCTTC.

Worth noting for this clonotype: A read error may explain this, as a much larger clone is one base away. The chain employs TRBV29-1 and TRBJ2-2, with D possibly matching TRBD1 (6 bases). From germline, CDR1 is SQVTM and CDR2 ANQGSEA. V was cut by 2 bases and J by 6 bases, with 13 bases left in between. This CDR3 is built from 14 residues. CDR3 in DNA: TGCAGCGTTGAACTGGGCAGGGGTGCCGGGGAGCTGTTTTTT. Residues: CSVELGRGAGELFF.

The V and J genes are TRBV10-3 and TRBJ2-4, with 9 bases lining up with TRBD2. J was trimmed by 3 bases and V by 4 bases; bases with no gene match: 4. The CDR3 has 15 amino acids. From germline, CDR1 is ENHRY and CDR2 SYGVKD. For the CDR3, the DNA is TGTGCCATCAGTGTTAGCGGGGGCTTCAAAAACATTCAGTACTTC. Translation: CAISVSGGFKNIQYF.

This clonotype was seen more than once but under ten times. The rearrangement joins TRBV27 to TRBJ1-5; D is possibly TRBD1 (6 bases). The V end was cut by 4 bases, the J end by 3 bases, with 19 bases between. CDR3 size: 17 residues. CDR1 MNHEY and CDR2 SMNVEV come from the germline V gene (reference sequence). The CDR3 loop is CASSSTRRQGLNQPQHF. DNA for the CDR3: TGTGCCAGCAGTTCAACCCGCCGGCAGGGGCTCAATCAGCCCCAGCATTTT.

The genes are TRBV24-1 and TRBJ2-1; D unclear. V was shortened by 3 bases and J by 4 bases, with 9 bases between the two germline ends. Germline V CDR1 and CDR2: KGHDR, SFDVKD. The CDR3 has 14 residues. DNA for the CDR3: TGTGCCACCAGTGATCCCCAAGGGTACAATGAGCAGTTCTTC. Protein sequence: CATSDPQGYNEQFF.

The CDR3 DNA reads TGTGCCAGCAGGGCTAGCGGGAGCTACACCGGGGAGCTGTTTTTT. It codes for CASRASGSYTGELFF. The V and J genes are TRBV6-2 or TRBV6-3 and TRBJ2-2; 10 bases fit TRBD2. The CDR3 consists of 15 residues. J lost 3 bases, V lost 6 bases, and 4 bases had no gene match. Germline CDR1 and CDR2: MNHEY and SVGEGT.

The rearrangement uses TRBV3-1 and TRBJ2-3; D is undetermined. This CDR3 contains 13 residues. Germline V gene sequence: CDR1 LGHDT, CDR2 YNNKEL (reference sequence). V was cut by 8 bases and J by 6 bases, with 15 bases left in between. CDR3 protein: CASRPSIIDTQYF. The CDR3 region has the DNA TGTGCCAGCCGACCCTCTATCATTGATACGCAGTATTTT.

In this sample, this clonotype turned up once. This chain connects TRBV28 to TRBJ2-7, with TRBD1 identical over 7 bases. The DNA end lines up better with TRBJ2-5; the J call may be wrong. The CDR3 length is 16 residues. Germline V gives CDR1 MDHEN, CDR2 SYDVKM. CDR3 in DNA: TGTGCCAGCAGTTTACCGCAGACAGGGCCAATGGAGACCCAGTACTTC. Its protein product is CASSLPQTGPMETQYF.

The genes are TRBV20-1 and TRBJ1-4; 8 bases line up with TRBD1. The CDR3 spans 15 residues. The junction had 7 bases not matched to a gene; V was cut back by 4 bases and J by 3 bases. Germline V gives CDR1 DFQATT, CDR2 SNEGSKA (reference sequence). The DNA of the CDR3 is TGCAGTGCTACAGGGGGCGCCGGATCTAATGAAAAACTGTTTTTT. It yields the protein CSATGGAGSNEKLFF.